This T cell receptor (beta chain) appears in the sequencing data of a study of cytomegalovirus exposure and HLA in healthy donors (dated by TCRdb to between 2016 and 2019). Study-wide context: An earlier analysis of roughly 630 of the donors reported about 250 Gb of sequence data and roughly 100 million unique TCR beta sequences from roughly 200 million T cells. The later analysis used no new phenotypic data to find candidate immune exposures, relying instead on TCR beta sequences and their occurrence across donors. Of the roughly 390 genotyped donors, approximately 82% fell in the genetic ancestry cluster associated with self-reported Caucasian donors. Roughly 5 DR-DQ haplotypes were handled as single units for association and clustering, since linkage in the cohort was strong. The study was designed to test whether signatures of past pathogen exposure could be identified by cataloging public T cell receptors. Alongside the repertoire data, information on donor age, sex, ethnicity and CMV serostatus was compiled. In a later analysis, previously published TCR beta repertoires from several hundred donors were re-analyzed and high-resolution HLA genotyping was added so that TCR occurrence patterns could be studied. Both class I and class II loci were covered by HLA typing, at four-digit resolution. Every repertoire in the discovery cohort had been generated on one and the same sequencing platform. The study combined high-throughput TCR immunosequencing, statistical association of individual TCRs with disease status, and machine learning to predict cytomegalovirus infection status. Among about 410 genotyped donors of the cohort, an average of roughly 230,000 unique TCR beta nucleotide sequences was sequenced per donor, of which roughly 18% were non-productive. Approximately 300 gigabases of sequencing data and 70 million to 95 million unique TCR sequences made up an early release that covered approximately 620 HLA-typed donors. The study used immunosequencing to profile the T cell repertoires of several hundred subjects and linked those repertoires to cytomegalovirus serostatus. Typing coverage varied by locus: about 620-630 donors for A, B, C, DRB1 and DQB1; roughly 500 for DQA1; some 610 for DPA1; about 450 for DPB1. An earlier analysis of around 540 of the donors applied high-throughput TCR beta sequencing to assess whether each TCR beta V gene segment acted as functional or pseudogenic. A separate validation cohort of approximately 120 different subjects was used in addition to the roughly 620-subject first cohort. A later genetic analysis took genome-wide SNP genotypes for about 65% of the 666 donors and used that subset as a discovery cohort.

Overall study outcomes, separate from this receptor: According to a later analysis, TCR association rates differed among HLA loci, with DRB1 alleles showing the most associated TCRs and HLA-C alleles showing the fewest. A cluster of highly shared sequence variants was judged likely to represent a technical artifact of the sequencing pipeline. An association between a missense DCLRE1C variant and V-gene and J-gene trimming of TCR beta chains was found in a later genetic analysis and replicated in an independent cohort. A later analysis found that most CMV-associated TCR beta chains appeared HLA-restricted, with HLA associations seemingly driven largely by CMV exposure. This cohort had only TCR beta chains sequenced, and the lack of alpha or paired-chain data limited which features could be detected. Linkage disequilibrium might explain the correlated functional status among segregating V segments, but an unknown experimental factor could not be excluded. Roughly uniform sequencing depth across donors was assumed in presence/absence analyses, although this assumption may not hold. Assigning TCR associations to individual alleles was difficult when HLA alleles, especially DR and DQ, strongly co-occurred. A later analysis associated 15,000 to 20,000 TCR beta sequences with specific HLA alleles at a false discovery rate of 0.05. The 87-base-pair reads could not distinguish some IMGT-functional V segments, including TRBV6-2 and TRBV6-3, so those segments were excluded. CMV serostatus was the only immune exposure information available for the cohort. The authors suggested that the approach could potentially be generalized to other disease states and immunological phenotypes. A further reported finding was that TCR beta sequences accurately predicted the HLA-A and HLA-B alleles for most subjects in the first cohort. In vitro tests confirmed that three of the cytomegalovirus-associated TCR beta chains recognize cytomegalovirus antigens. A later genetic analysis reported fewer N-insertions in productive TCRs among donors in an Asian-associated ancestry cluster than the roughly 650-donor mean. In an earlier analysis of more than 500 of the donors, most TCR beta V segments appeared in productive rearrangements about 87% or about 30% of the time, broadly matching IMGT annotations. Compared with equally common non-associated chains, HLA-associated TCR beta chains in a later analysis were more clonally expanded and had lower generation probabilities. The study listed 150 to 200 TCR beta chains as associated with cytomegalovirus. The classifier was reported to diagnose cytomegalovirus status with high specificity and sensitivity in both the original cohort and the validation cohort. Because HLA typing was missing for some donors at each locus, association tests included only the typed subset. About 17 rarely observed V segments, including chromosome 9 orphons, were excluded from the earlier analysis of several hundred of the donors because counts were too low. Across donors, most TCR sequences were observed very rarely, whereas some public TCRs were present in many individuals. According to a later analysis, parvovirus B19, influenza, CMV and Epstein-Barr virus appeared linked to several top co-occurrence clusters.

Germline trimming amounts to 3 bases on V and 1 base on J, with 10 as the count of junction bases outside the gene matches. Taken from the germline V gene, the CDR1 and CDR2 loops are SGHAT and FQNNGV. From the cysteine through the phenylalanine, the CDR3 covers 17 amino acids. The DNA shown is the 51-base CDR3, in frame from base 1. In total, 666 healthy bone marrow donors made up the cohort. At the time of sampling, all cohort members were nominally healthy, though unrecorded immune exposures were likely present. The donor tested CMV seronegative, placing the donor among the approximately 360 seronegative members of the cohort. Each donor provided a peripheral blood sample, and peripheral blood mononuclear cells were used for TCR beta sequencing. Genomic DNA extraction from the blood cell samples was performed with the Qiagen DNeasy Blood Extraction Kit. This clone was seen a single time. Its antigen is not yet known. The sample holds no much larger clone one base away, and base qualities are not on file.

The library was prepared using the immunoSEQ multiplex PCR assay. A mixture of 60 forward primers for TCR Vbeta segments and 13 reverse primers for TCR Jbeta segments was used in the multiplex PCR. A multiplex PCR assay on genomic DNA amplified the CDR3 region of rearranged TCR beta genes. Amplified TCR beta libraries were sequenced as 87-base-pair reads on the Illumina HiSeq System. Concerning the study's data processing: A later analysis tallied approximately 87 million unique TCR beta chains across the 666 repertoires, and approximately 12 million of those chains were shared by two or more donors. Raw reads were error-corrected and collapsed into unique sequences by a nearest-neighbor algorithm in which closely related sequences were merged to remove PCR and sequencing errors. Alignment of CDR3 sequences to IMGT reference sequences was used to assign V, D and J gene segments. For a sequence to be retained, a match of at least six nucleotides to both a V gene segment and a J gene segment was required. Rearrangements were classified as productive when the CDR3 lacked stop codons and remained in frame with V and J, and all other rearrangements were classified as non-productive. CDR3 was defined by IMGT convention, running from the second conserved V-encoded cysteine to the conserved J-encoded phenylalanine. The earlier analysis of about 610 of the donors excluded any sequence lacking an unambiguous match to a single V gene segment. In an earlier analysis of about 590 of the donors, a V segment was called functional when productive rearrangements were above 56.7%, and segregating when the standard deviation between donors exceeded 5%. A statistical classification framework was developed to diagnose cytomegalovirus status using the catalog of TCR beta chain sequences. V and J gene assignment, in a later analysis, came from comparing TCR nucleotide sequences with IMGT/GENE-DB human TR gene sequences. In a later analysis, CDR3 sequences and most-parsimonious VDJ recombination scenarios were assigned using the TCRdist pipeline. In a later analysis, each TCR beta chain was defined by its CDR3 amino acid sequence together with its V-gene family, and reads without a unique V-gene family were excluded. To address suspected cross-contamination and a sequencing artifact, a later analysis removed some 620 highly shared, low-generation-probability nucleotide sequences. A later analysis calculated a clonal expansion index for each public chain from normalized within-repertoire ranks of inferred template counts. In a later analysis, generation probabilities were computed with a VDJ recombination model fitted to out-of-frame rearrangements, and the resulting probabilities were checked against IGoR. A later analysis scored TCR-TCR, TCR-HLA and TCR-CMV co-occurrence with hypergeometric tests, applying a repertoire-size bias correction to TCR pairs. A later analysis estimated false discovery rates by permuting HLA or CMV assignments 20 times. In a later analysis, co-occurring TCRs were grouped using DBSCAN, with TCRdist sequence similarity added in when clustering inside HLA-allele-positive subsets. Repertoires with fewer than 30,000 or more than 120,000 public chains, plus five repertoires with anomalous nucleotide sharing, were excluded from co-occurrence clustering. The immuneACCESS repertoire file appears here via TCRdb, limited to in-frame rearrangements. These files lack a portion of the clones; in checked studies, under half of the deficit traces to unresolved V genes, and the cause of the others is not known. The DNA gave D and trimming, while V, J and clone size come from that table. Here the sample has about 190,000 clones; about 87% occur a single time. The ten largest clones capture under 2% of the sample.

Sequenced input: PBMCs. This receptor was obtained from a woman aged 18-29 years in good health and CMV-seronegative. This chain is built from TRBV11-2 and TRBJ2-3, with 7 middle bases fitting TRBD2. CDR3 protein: CASSFTTSLVGTDTQYF. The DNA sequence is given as TGTGCCAGCAGCTTTACGACTAGCCTTGTTGGCACAGATACGCAGTATTTT.